This T cell receptor beta chain was retrieved from a study of blood T cell repertoires in COVID-19. Overall study: The United States, Italy and Spain provided the acute and convalescent COVID-19 samples. PBMCs, B-cell-depleted T cells, or T cells provided the cDNA or gDNA that made up the material.

V was trimmed by 6 bases and J by 2 bases, leaving 11 bases between them. Germline V gene sequence: CDR1 LNHDA, CDR2 SQIVND (reference sequence). This CDR3 comprises 15 residues. In the original analysis: Estimation of nucleated cell counts was performed using reference gene primer amplification. Assay used: immunoSEQ multiplex PCR; TCRdb lists only in-frame clones, some missing. From that table come the V and J calls and clone size; the DNA was used to work out D and trimming. The table shows around 130,000 clones, with roughly four fifths occurring only once. This sequence joins TRBV19 and TRBJ2-6, with D uncertain. The sequence was collected from a human donor in a cohort sampled during active COVID-19. Sequenced sample: peripheral blood. The CDR3 sequence: CASSTPVAGANVLTF. CDR3 DNA sequence: TGTGCCAGTAGCACCCCGGTGGCTGGGGCCAACGTCCTGACTTTC.